The 30 T cell receptor beta chains in this list originate from one sample, sequenced in a study of T cell clones after liver transplantation. The method was immunoSEQ multiplex PCR; TCRdb's version includes in-frame clones alone and lacks a portion of them. The sample holds roughly 72,000 clones, under 90% seen once. This material consisted of CD4+ T cells from blood, taken around 50 months after liver transplant. The receptors come from a human patient who received a liver transplant. Some T cells may be provided by the graft donor.

The V call is TRBV27, the J call TRBJ1-2; D gene ambiguous. This CDR3 has 15 residues. Germline V gene sequence: CDR1 MNHEY, CDR2 SMNVEV (reference sequence). Trimming took 5 bases from V and 3 from J, leaving 16 bases between them. The chain's CDR3 is CASSINSESDYGYTF. The CDR3 coding sequence is TGTGCCAGCAGTATAAATTCGGAGTCGGACTATGGCTACACCTTC.

The genes are TRBV28 and TRBJ1-2; 7 nucleotides match TRBD1. The CDR3 has 19 amino acids. Looked up from germline, CDR1 is MDHEN and CDR2 is SYDVKM. Germline trimming cut 5 bases from V and 1 base from J; bases unmatched to any gene: 19. The CDR3 DNA follows: TGTGCCAGCAGTACCCTGATCATGCGACAGGGCGGCGTTAACTATGGCTACACCTTC. As protein: CASSTLIMRQGGVNYGYTF.

This clone has just one count. CDR3 in amino acids: CASSYSARSKNTEAFF. CDR3 DNA sequence: TGTGCCAGCAGTTACTCGGCCAGGTCGAAGAACACTGAAGCTTTCTTT. The chain has TRBV6-5 and TRBJ1-1; D is undetermined. CDR1 is MNHEY and CDR2 is SVGAGI in the germline V gene. The CDR3 runs 16 residues. V lost 0 bases to trimming and J lost 1 base, with 12 bases between them.

The chain has TRBV7-6 and TRBJ1-6, with a tentative D call TRBD1 (5 bases). There are 16 residues in the CDR3. Trimming pared 5 bases from V and 7 bases from J, leaving 18 bases between. Germline values: CDR1 SGHVS, CDR2 FNYEAQ. CDR3 sequence (DNA): TGTGCCAGCAGCCTCCAGGCGGAGGGGTTGAATTCACCCCTCCACTTT. Residues: CASSLQAEGLNSPLHF.

This chain links TRBV4-3 with TRBJ1-5; D possibly corresponds to TRBD1 (5 bases). This CDR3 region has 14 residues. V was cut by 1 base and J by 6 bases, with 10 bases left in between. Germline-derived CDR1 and CDR2 are LGHNA and YSLEER. The CDR3: CASSQGSGGQPQHF. DNA of the CDR3: TGCGCCAGCAGCCAAGGTTCGGGGGGTCAGCCCCAGCATTTT.

This clone came up once. This rearrangement joins TRBV28 to TRBJ2-7; possible D gene TRBD1, 6 bases. The CDR3 is 12 residues long. Per germline, CDR1 MDHEN and CDR2 SYDVKM. Trimming removed 7 bases at V and 4 bases at J, with 11 bases between. Here the CDR3 DNA reads TGTGCCAGCAAGGGGGTGGTTTACGAGCAGTACTTC. This translates into CASKGVVYEQYF.

V is TRBV5-1 and J is TRBJ2-3; D may be TRBD1 (6 bases). V lost 0 bases, J lost 2 bases, and 10 bases lay in between. This CDR3 is built from 15 residues. In germline, CDR1 is SGHRS, CDR2 YFSETQ. CDR3 in amino acids: CASSLGQVNTDTQYF. CDR3 sequence (DNA): TGCGCCAGCAGCTTGGGACAGGTAAACACAGATACGCAGTATTTT.

The gene calls are TRBV19 and TRBJ2-3; D not certain. The CDR3 is 15 residues long. CDR1 and CDR2 (germline): LNHDA, SQIVND (reference sequence). V was shortened by 8 bases and J by 5 bases, with 20 bases between the two germline ends. In DNA, the CDR3 is TGTGCCAGTGGAAGGAGTGGCGGCCCCCAAGATACGCAGTATTTT. This encodes CASGRSGGPQDTQYF. The full variable domain, in which reference TRBV19 and TRBJ2-3 provide the parts outside the CDR3, is DGGITQSPKYLFRKEGQNVTLSCEQNLNHDAMYWYRQDPGQGLRLIYYSQIVNDFQKGDIAEGYSVSREKKESFPLTVTSAQKNPTAFYLCASGRSGGPQDTQYFGPGTRLTVL.

This clone is a singleton in its sample. The chain is built from TRBV9 and TRBJ2-5; 8 bases align to TRBD1. Germline CDR1 and CDR2: SGDLS and YYNGEE. V dropped 3 bases and J dropped 0; count of bases not matched to a gene: 10. The CDR3 runs 17 residues. For the CDR3, the DNA is TGTGCCAGCAGCGGACAGGGGAGGCAAGGGTACCAAGAGACCCAGTACTTC. This sequence encodes CASSGQGRQGYQETQYF.

V usage is TRBV4-2 and J usage is TRBJ1-3, with D hard to call. Per the germline V gene, CDR1 is LGHNA and CDR2 is YNFKEQ. The CDR3 runs to 18 residues. V was shortened by 4 bases and J by 0 bases, with 19 bases between the two germline ends. This CDR3 is CASSPEPLDGFSGNTIYF. The CDR3 DNA is TGTGCCAGCAGCCCCGAACCCTTGGACGGATTCTCTGGAAACACCATATATTTT.

The chain carries TRBV19 and TRBJ1-4; 10 bases agree with TRBD1. CDR3 length: 15 amino acids. Per the germline V gene, CDR1 is LNHDA and CDR2 is SQIVND (reference sequence). V lost 6 bases, J lost 8 bases, and 9 bases stayed unmatched. CDR3 coding DNA: TGTGCCAGTAGACGGGCTGGGACAGGGGCCGAAAAACTGTTTTTT. Translated: CASRRAGTGAEKLFF.

V and J are TRBV12-5 and TRBJ2-1; no definite D call. Germline V lookup: CDR1 LGHNT, CDR2 FRNRAP. Trimming took 3 bases from V and 10 from J, leaving 7 bases between them. CDR3 size: 11 residues. The CDR3 reads CASGFLQEQFF. Here the CDR3 DNA reads TGTGCTAGTGGTTTTCTACAAGAGCAGTTCTTC.

V and J are TRBV7-8 and TRBJ1-1; 7 nucleotides align to TRBD1. From germline, CDR1 is SGHVS and CDR2 FQNEAQ. V dropped 6 bases and J dropped 11; count of bases not matched to a gene: 12. The CDR3 contains 13 residues. For the CDR3, the DNA is TGTGCCAGCAGGTATCTCATCGGGACAGAGGCTTTCTTT. Translating it yields CASRYLIGTEAFF.

The gene calls are TRBV5-1 and TRBJ2-2; unclear D gene. Trimming pared 0 bases from V and 0 bases from J, leaving 6 bases between. CDR1 is SGHRS and CDR2 is YFSETQ in the germline V gene. The CDR3 contains 15 residues. DNA for the CDR3: TGCGCCAGCAGCTTGGGGGCGGCGAACACCGGGGAGCTGTTTTTT. Protein: CASSLGAANTGELFF. The variable domain in full, completed from reference TRBV5-1 and TRBJ2-2, reads KAGVTQTPRYLIKTRGQQVTLSCSPISGHRSVSWYQQTPGQGLQFLFEYFSETQRNKGNFPGRFSGRQFSNSRSEMNVSTLELGDSALYLCASSLGAANTGELFFGEGSRLTVL.

V is TRBV27 and J is TRBJ1-3; D possibly corresponds to TRBD1 (6 bases). The CDR3 loop spans 15 amino acids. V lost 6 bases and J lost 0, with 12 bases in between. The germline V gene has CDR1 MNHEY and CDR2 SMNVEV (reference sequence). The CDR3 spells CASSLTGSSGNTIYF. CDR3 nucleotides: TGTGCCAGCAGCTTAACAGGGAGCTCTGGAAACACCATATATTTT.

The J gene is TRBJ1-4, the V gene TRBV15; 7 bases are shared with TRBD1. Germline CDR1 is LNHNV and CDR2 is YYDKDF (reference sequence). This CDR3 spans 14 amino acids. V gave up 3 bases and J gave up 4 bases; unmatched junction bases: 2. CDR3 DNA sequence: TGTGCCACCAGCAGGGGACAGCATAATGAAAAACTGTTTTTT. Amino acids: CATSRGQHNEKLFF.

In the case of this clone: One end of the junction does not line up with germline, which may come from a read error. The chain couples TRBV7-2 to TRBJ2-7, with D possibly called TRBD1 or TRBD2 (5 bases each). The CDR3 runs to 13 residues. In germline, CDR1 is SGHTA, CDR2 FQGNSA. CDR3 nucleotides: TGTGCCAGCAGCTTTGGCCGGGGCGAAAGGGCCGTATTC. It codes for CASSFGRGERAVF.

This clone was detected a few times. V is TRBV6-5 and J is TRBJ2-2, with D unresolved. The CDR3 has 14 amino acids. Trimming removed 2 bases from V and 6 bases from J, with 10 bases in between. The germline CDR1 and CDR2 sequences are MNHEY and SVGAGI. The CDR3 DNA reads as TGTGCCAGCAGTTACGAAGTAAGGGCCGGGGAGCTGTTTTTT. It is translated as CASSYEVRAGELFF.

This chain links TRBV5-1 with TRBJ2-4; no clear D gene. In germline, CDR1 is SGHRS, CDR2 YFSETQ. Trimming took 1 base from V and 5 from J, leaving 16 bases between them. The CDR3 runs to 16 residues. CDR3 DNA sequence: TGCGCCAGCAGCTTGAGTGGCTACCTAGGCGAAAACATTCAGTACTTC. Its translation is CASSLSGYLGENIQYF. Combining the CDR3 with reference TRBV5-1 and TRBJ2-4 gives the whole variable domain KAGVTQTPRYLIKTRGQQVTLSCSPISGHRSVSWYQQTPGQGLQFLFEYFSETQRNKGNFPGRFSGRQFSNSRSEMNVSTLELGDSALYLCASSLSGYLGENIQYFGAGTRLSVL.

The chain employs TRBV19 and TRBJ2-7, with TRBD2 as a possible D gene (5 bases). Germline CDR1 and CDR2: LNHDA and SQIVND (reference sequence). The CDR3 runs to 12 residues. The CDR3 DNA is TGTGCAACAACTAGTACCACCTACGAGCAGTACTTC. Translating gives CATTSTTYEQYF.

The chain employs TRBV5-4 and TRBJ2-7; 7 positions match TRBD1. Germline values: CDR1 SGHNT, CDR2 YYREEE (reference sequence). The CDR3 is made up of 14 amino acids. V trimming: 4 bases; J trimming: 3 bases; junction bases outside the gene matches: 7. The CDR3 protein is CASSAPGQLYEQYF. The CDR3 DNA reads TGTGCCAGCAGCGCCCCGGGACAGCTCTACGAGCAGTACTTC.

The rearrangement links TRBV6-6 to TRBJ2-7; 12 bases match TRBD1. From germline, CDR1 is MNHNY and CDR2 SVGAGI (reference sequence). Losses at the gene ends were 6 bases for V and 7 bases for J; bases not matched to a gene: 10. CDR3 size: 15 residues. The CDR3: CASSPTGTGGNEQYF. CDR3 coding DNA: TGTGCCAGCAGCCCTACCGGGACAGGGGGCAATGAGCAGTACTTC.

For this clone: Here the CDR3 omits its conserved ending phenylalanine or tryptophan, so a read error is the likely source. The limits of the CDR3 on the DNA are not certain, so only TCRdb's listed CDR3 is given. This sequence joins TRBV19 and TRBJ2-6; no DNA check was done on the table's D call, TRBD1. The CDR3 region is 8 residues in length, termini included. Germline loops: CDR1 LNHDA, CDR2 SQIVND (reference sequence). This CDR3 reads CASSVQGA.

This clone was found a few times. The V gene is TRBV5-1, the J gene TRBJ2-1, with D perhaps matching TRBD1 (6 bases). V was clipped by 3 bases and J by 2 bases, with 9 bases between them. The CDR3 runs to 14 residues. In germline, CDR1 is SGHRS, CDR2 YFSETQ. CDR3 in DNA: TGCGCCAGCAGCTCAAGACAGGCCTACAATGAGCAGTTCTTC. Its translation is CASSSRQAYNEQFF.

This clone was found a few times. This chain joins TRBV18 and TRBJ1-2; D perhaps matches TRBD1 (6 bases). Trimming removed 6 bases from V and 4 bases from J, with 18 bases in between. Germline V gives CDR1 KGHSH, CDR2 LQKENI. The CDR3 is 15 amino acids. The CDR3, as DNA: TGTGCCAGCTCTCAAATCCAGGACAGCGTCTATGGCTACACCTTC. It specifies CASSQIQDSVYGYTF.

The rearrangement links TRBV6-6 to TRBJ2-7; D ambiguous. V gave up 8 bases and J gave up 2 bases, with 10 bases separating them. Germline V CDR1 and CDR2: MNHNY, SVGAGI (reference sequence). The CDR3 sequence is 12 residues long. The CDR3 nucleotides read TGTGCCAGCCGAGGAACCGCCTACGAGCAGTACTTC. Encoded protein: CASRGTAYEQYF.

A single count supports this clone. This CDR3 is CASSDTGQGTDTQYF. The CDR3 nucleotides are TGTGCCAGCAGTGATACGGGACAGGGCACAGATACGCAGTATTTT. The rearrangement uses TRBV2 and TRBJ2-3; 8 nucleotides align to TRBD1. The CDR3 is 15 amino acids. V lost 3 bases and J lost 1; bases outside the gene matches: 3. CDR1 is SNHLY and CDR2 is FYNNEI in the germline V gene.

The chain has TRBV9 and TRBJ2-7; 7 nucleotides agree with TRBD1. Germline loops: CDR1 SGDLS, CDR2 YYNGEE. Trimming took 4 bases from V and 1 from J; bases not matched to a gene: 11. The CDR3 consists of 16 residues. As DNA, the CDR3 is TGTGCCAGCAGCACAAAACAGGGGTCCGCGTCCTACGAGCAGTACTTC. Translating it yields CASSTKQGSASYEQYF.

V usage is TRBV15 and J usage is TRBJ2-7; 9 bases agree with TRBD1. Germline V gene sequence: CDR1 LNHNV, CDR2 YYDKDF (reference sequence). This CDR3 has 15 residues. With 2 bases clipped from V and 3 bases from J, the junction kept 5 bases outside the gene matches. CDR3 bases: TGTGCCACCAGCAGACCGACGGGACAGGGCTACGAGCAGTACTTC. This translates into CATSRPTGQGYEQYF.

The rearrangement links TRBV6-6 to TRBJ1-3, with D hard to call. Trimming stripped 6 bases from V and 4 bases from J, with 4 bases between. CDR3 length equals 11 residues. In germline, CDR1 is MNHNY, CDR2 SVGAGI (reference sequence). CDR3 region: CASSTGNTIYF. In DNA, the CDR3 is TGTGCCAGCAGCACGGGAAACACCATATATTTT.